Sequencing of this T cell receptor beta chain was carried out in a study of cytomegalovirus exposure and HLA in healthy donors. The CDR3 sequence is 17 residues long. V gave up 4 bases and J gave up 5 bases; unmatched junction bases: 13. CDR1 LGHNA and CDR2 YNFKEQ come from the germline V gene. TCRdb's table, derived via immunoSEQ multiplex PCR, lists solely in-frame clones and lacks some. The data contain 100,000 to 150,000 clones, roughly 87% of them singletons. This clone was observed once. The TCR sequence derives from a woman aged 18 to 35 in good health and CMV-seronegative. The V gene is TRBV4-2, the J gene TRBJ2-1, with 8 bases lining up with TRBD2. Material: PBMCs. The CDR3 is CASSPGDRGGLHNEQFF. CDR3 DNA sequence: TGTGCCAGCAGCCCAGGGGATCGGGGGGGCCTTCACAATGAGCAGTTCTTC.